This T cell receptor beta chain was documented in a study of T-cell memory formation after mild COVID-19. This clonotype was counted only a few times. CDR1 DFQATT and CDR2 SNEGSKA come from the germline V gene (reference sequence). The V end lost 0 bases, the J end lost 6 bases, and 6 bases lay between the germline ends. The CDR3 is made up of 11 amino acids. One entry per CDR3 protein, called by TCRdb with MiXCR from the 5' RACE reads. The data hold roughly 380,000 distinct CDR3 sequences, with around 27% observed a single time. Sample: PBMCs or a T cell subset sorted from them (not recorded which). The TCR comes from an adult woman who had mild COVID-19 (a few samples of this study predate the infection). Cell type and time point are not known. The chain combines TRBV20-1 with TRBJ2-7; D unclear. The CDR3 sequence: CSAREWGEQYF. CDR3 bases: TGCAGTGCTAGAGAATGGGGCGAGCAGTACTTC.